This T cell receptor (beta chain) was sequenced during a study of T cell responses to AZD1222 COVID-19 vaccine. Broader study findings: Just a handful of people given AZD1222 tested seropositive at baseline. CD4 TCRs linked to vaccination spanned spike, dominating at 160-218 and 743-854. Repertoire sampling occurred only after the peak T cell response.

The CDR3 is 17 residues long. Trimming pared 5 bases from V and 4 bases from J, leaving 21 bases between. Germline CDR1 SGHVS, CDR2 FQNEAQ. Assay used: immunoSEQ multiplex PCR; TCRdb lists only in-frame clones, some missing. The data show about 180,000 clones, with almost 90% seen just once and approximately 0.5% held by the top ten. Turning to this clone: Its antigen is unknown.

The clonotype was recovered from an adult in good health. The chain recombines TRBV7-8 with TRBJ1-5; maybe TRBD1 (5 bases). This material consisted of peripheral blood, taken on day 0 of AZD1222 vaccination. CDR3 DNA sequence: TGTGCCAGCAGCCCTCTACCTCCGAGGGGAGGTAATCAGCCCCAGCATTTT. This codes for CASSPLPPRGGNQPQHF.